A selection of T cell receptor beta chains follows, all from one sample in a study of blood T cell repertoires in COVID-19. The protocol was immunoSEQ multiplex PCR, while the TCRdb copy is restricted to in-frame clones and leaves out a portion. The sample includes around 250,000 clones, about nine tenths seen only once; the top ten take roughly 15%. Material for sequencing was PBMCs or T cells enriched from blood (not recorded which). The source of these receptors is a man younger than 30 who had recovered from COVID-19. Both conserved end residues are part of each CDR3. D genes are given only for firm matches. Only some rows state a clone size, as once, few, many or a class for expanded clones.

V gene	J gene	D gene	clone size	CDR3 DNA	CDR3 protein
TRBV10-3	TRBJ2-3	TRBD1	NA	TGTGCCACCTCTGACCCGGGACAGGGTGCAGATACGCAGTATTTT	CATSDPGQGADTQYF
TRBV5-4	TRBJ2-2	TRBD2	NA	TGTGCCAGCAGCTTTTTAGCGGGAGGGAGGACCGGGGAGCTGTTTTTT	CASSFLAGGRTGELFF
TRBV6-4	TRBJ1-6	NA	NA	TGTGCCAGCAGTGAGTCGGTCTCCTATAATTCACCCCTCCACTTT	CASSESVSYNSPLHF
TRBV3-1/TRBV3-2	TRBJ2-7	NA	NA	TGTGCCAGCAGCCGACAGACCTCCTCCTACGAGCAGTACTTC	CASSRQTSSYEQYF
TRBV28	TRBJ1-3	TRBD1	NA	TGTGCCAGCAGTTTAAGGACAGGGACTGGAAACACCATATATTTT	CASSLRTGTGNTIYF
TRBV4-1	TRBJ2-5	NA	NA	TGCGCCAGCAGCCTAGGTAGCGGAGGGGAGACCCAGTACTTC	CASSLGSGGETQYF
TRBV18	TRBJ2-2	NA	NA	TGTGCCAGCTCAGGGCAGGCGAACACCGGGGAGCTGTTTTTT	CASSGQANTGELFF
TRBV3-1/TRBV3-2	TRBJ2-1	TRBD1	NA	TGTGCCAGCAGCCCTACAGGGGGCCTCGGCGAGCAGTTCTTC	CASSPTGGLGEQFF
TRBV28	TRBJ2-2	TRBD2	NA	TGTGCCAGCAGTTTGCCTAGCGGGGGGAACACCGGGGAGCTGTTTTTT	CASSLPSGGNTGELFF
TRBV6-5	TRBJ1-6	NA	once	TGTGCCAGCTCGAGGGCCAATTCACCCCTCCACTTT	CASSRANSPLHF
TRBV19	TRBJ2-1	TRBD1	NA	TGTGCCAGTGGAACAGGGGGCGAGCAGTTCTTC	CASGTGGEQFF
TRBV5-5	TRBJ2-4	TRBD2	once	TGTGCCAGCAGCTCTGGGGGAGGGGAGCTCGGGGAAAACATTCAGTACTTC	CASSSGGGELGENIQYF
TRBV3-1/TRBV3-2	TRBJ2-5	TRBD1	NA	TGTGCCAGCAGCCAAGGGGACAGAAAAGAGACCCAGTACTTC	CASSQGDRKETQYF
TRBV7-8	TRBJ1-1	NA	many	TGTGCCAGCAGCTTAGCTATGTACACTGAAGCTTTCTTT	CASSLAMYTEAFF
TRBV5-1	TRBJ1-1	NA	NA	TGCGCCAGCAGCTTGGACATTGCAAACACTGAAGCTTTCTTT	CASSLDIANTEAFF
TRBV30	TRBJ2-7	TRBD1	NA	TGTGCCTGGAGTCCAGGACAGGGGAACTACGAGCAGTACTTC	CAWSPGQGNYEQYF
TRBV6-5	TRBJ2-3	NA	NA	TGTGCCAGCTCGCGGGATCGCACAGATACGCAGTATTTT	CASSRDRTDTQYF
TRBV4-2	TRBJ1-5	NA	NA	TGTGCCAGCAGCCAAGAACTCCGCACAGGCTACAATCAGCCCCAGCATTTT	CASSQELRTGYNQPQHF
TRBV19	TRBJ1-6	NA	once	TGTGCCAGTAGTATAGGCGCACTAACGAATTCACCCCTCCACTTT	CASSIGALTNSPLHF
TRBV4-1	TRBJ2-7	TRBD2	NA	TGCGCCAGCAGCCAAGATCGGGGGGGTCGGGCCTACGAGCAGTACTTC	CASSQDRGGRAYEQYF
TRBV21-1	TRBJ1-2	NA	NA	TGTGCCAGCAGCCCAACGGTCCAGGGGTGCTATGGCTACACCTTC	CASSPTVQGCYGYTF
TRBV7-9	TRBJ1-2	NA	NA	TGTGCCAGCAGCTTTCAATCTAATGGCTACACCTTC	CASSFQSNGYTF
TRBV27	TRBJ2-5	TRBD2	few	TGTGCCAGCAGGAATAGCGGGGCGGAGACCCAGTACTTC	CASRNSGAETQYF
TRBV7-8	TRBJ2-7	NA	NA	TGTGCCAGCAGCTTCATAGCTAGCGAGCAGTACTTC	CASSFIASEQYF
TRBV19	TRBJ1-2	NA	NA	TGTGCCAGTAGCCAGGGACATTCTAACTATGGCTACACCTTC	CASSQGHSNYGYTF
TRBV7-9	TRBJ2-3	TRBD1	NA	TGTGCCAGCAGCCCCCGGGACAGGGGGACAGATACGCAGTATTTT	CASSPRDRGTDTQYF
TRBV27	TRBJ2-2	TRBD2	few	TGTGCCAGCAGACCGGTACTAGCGCGCACCGGGGAGCTGTTTTTT	CASRPVLARTGELFF
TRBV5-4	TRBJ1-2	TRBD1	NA	TGTGCCAGCAGCTTGACGGCAGGGGGGTTCAATGGCTACACCTTC	CASSLTAGGFNGYTF
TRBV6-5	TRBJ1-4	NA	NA	TGTGCCAGCCGGCCAAGGAGCAGTGGTGAAAAACTGTTTTTT	CASRPRSSGEKLFF
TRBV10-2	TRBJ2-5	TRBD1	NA	TGCGCCAGCAATACCGGGACAGGGGTCAAAGAGACCCAGTACTTC	CASNTGTGVKETQYF
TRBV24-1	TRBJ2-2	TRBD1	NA	TGTGCCACCAGTGATTTCAACAGGGGCACCGGGGAGCTGTTTTTT	CATSDFNRGTGELFF
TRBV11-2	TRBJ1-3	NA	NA	TGTGCCAGCAGCCGACCACGGGGGGGAAGCTCTGGAAACACCATATATTTT	CASSRPRGGSSGNTIYF
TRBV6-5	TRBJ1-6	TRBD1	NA	TGTGCCAGTAGGGACAGGGGGACTTCACCCCTCCACTTT	CASRDRGTSPLHF
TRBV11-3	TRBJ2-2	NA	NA	TGTGCCAGCAGTCTTAGTAGGGGGACGAACACCGGGGAGCTGTTTTTT	CASSLSRGTNTGELFF